The source of this T cell receptor (beta chain) is a study of cytomegalovirus exposure and HLA in healthy donors. Study-wide context: Of all 400 or so donors who were genotyped, 75% to 90% belonged to the Caucasian-associated ancestry cluster. The study, taken as a whole, reports: A link between a missense DCLRE1C variant and TCR beta V- and J-gene trimming emerged from a later analysis. Productive status was seen about 90% or about 30% of the time for most TCR beta V segments in an earlier analysis.

About this clone itself: Its antigen is undetermined.

60 Vbeta and 13 Jbeta primers were used in PCR. Repertoires were generated with immunoSEQ multiplex PCR, while TCRdb's copy carries only in-frame clones and drops some. The sample has around 180,000 clones; around 80% are singletons. Germline CDR1 is SGHVS and CDR2 is FQNEAQ. V dropped 4 bases and J dropped 6; count of bases not matched to a gene: 9. There are 16 residues in the CDR3. This sequence originates from a woman aged 40 to 50 in good health and CMV-seronegative. Sequencing used PBMCs. This sequence joins TRBV7-8 and TRBJ1-5, with TRBD1 identical over 10 bases. The CDR3 here is CASSYHDRGQGQPQHF. CDR3 DNA sequence: TGTGCCAGCAGCTACCATGACAGGGGGCAGGGTCAGCCCCAGCATTTT.